This T cell receptor beta chain stems from a study of blood T cell repertoires in COVID-19. Overall study: The samples span acute and convalescent COVID-19 from the United States, Italy and Spain. Nucleic acid was either cDNA or gDNA, and it came from T cells, B-cell-depleted T cells, or PBMCs.

Repertoires were generated with immunoSEQ multiplex PCR, while TCRdb's copy carries only in-frame clones and drops some. The sample includes hundreds of thousands of clones, 75% to 90% of them seen just once. CDR3 length: 15 residues. V dropped 5 bases and J dropped 4 bases, with 17 bases sitting between them. CDR1 is LNHNV and CDR2 is YYDKDF in the germline V gene (reference sequence). The receptor's source is a woman in her 30s who had recovered from COVID-19. The sample consisted of peripheral blood. The chain joins TRBV15 to TRBJ1-2; D unclear. CDR3 loop: CATSQGEGRGYGYTF. CDR3 in DNA: TGTGCCACCAGCCAAGGTGAAGGTCGGGGCTATGGCTACACCTTC.